The 8 T cell receptor beta chains below come from one sample, sequenced in a study of blood T cell repertoires in COVID-19 (dated by TCRdb to the early 2020s). Library construction relied on the immunoSEQ multiplex PCR assay. TCRdb obtained this table from immuneACCESS and retained in-frame rearrangements with V and J assigned. These tables miss some clones; where compared with another copy, unresolved V genes account for less than half of the shortfall, and the remainder is unexplained. This sample lists roughly 290,000 clones; over 75% were detected once. Of the sample, roughly 4% is held by the ten largest clones. Material for sequencing was PBMCs or T cells enriched from blood (not recorded which). The receptor source for this set is a woman in her thirties who had recovered from COVID-19.

The V call is TRBV28, the J call TRBJ1-1; D is ambiguous. Germline V gene sequence: CDR1 MDHEN, CDR2 SYDVKM. Trimming pared 3 bases from V and 1 base from J, leaving 12 bases between. The length of the CDR3 is 15 residues. CDR3 region: CASSLRASSNTEAFF. The CDR3 nucleotides read TGTGCCAGCAGTTTGAGGGCCAGTTCGAACACTGAAGCTTTCTTT.

This clone has just one count. The rearrangement links TRBV28 to TRBJ2-7, with 8 nucleotides matching TRBD1. The germline V gene encodes CDR1 MDHEN and CDR2 SYDVKM. The CDR3 is 14 amino acids. Germline trimming cut 10 bases from V and 2 bases from J; bases unmatched to any gene: 10. CDR3 sequence (DNA): TGTGCCACAGGGGGCGGCTTAGCAACCTACGAGCAGTACTTC. It yields the protein CATGGGLATYEQYF.

This sequence joins TRBV21-1 and TRBJ1-2; the table gives TRBD1 as D, unverified against the DNA. TRBV21-1 is a pseudogene segment. The CDR3 runs to 21 residues. The CDR3 DNA is TGTGCCAGCAGCAATTTAAGGGGTTGGGACAGACAGGGGGGTTTGCGAGAGGGCTACACCTTC. It codes for CASSNLRGWDRQGGLREGYTF.

This chain uses TRBV7-8 with TRBJ2-7; D might be TRBD1 (6 bases). Germline V gives CDR1 SGHVS, CDR2 FQNEAQ. The CDR3 covers 16 residues. V shed 1 base and J shed 3 bases, with 16 bases lying between them. The CDR3 reads CASSLGGRGVIYEQYF. The CDR3 bases are TGTGCCAGCAGCTTAGGTGGCAGGGGTGTTATCTACGAGCAGTACTTC.

V gene TRBV3-1 (or the pseudogene TRBV3-2) combines with J gene TRBJ2-2; 13 nucleotides match TRBD2. CDR1 and CDR2 (germline): LGHDT, YNNKEL (reference sequence). J was trimmed by 0 bases and V by 7 bases; bases with no gene match: 5. The CDR3 covers 17 residues. The CDR3 nucleotides read TGTGCCAGCACCGGACTAGCGGGGGTACCGAACACCGGGGAGCTGTTTTTT. Amino acids: CASTGLAGVPNTGELFF.

V gene TRBV7-9 combines with J gene TRBJ2-7, with TRBD2 as a possible D gene (6 bases). This CDR3 region has 13 residues. V lost 10 bases, J lost 0 bases, and 13 bases lay in between. Germline-derived CDR1 and CDR2 are SEHNR and FQNEAQ (reference sequence). CDR3 amino acids: CATRGALSYEQYF. DNA of the CDR3: TGTGCCACCCGCGGGGCCCTCTCCTACGAGCAGTACTTC.

This chain joins TRBV6-4 and TRBJ2-2, with 7 bases matching TRBD2. The CDR3 runs to 15 residues. The germline V gene has CDR1 MRHNA and CDR2 SNTAGT. After removal of 4 bases from V and 4 bases from J, the junction contained 6 bases not matched to a gene. The CDR3: CASSVISGPTGELFF. The DNA of the CDR3 is TGTGCCAGCAGTGTTATTAGCGGGCCCACCGGGGAGCTGTTTTTT.

This sequence joins TRBV11-1 and TRBJ2-2, with a possible D match to TRBD2 (6 bases). This CDR3 is 16 amino acids long. Germline CDR1 reads SGHAT; CDR2 reads FQDESV (reference sequence). Trimming removed 4 bases from V and 2 bases from J, with 14 bases in between. The CDR3 loop is CASSSPGTSNTGELFF. CDR3 bases: TGTGCCAGCAGCTCCCCCGGGACTTCTAACACCGGGGAGCTGTTTTTT.